This TCR beta chain is from a study of cytomegalovirus exposure and HLA in healthy donors. V shed 6 bases, J shed 6 bases, and the junction held 4 bases outside the gene matches. The CDR3 extends over 14 amino acids. Germline CDR1 is MNHEY and CDR2 is SVGAGI. Amplification used 60 Vbeta primers and 13 Jbeta primers. Sequencing was performed with immunoSEQ multiplex PCR; in TCRdb, only in-frame clones are kept and a portion is missing. The sample yields approximately 160,000 clones, 68% seen once. This clone was picked up a small number of times. The chain has TRBV6-5 and TRBJ1-5; 11 nucleotides line up with TRBD1. The receptor was isolated from a middle-aged woman in good health and CMV-seropositive. Sequenced input: PBMCs. The CDR3 coding sequence is TGTGCCAGCAGGACGGGACAGGGGGTTCAGCCCCAGCATTTT. Translated: CASRTGQGVQPQHF.